Below are 27 T cell receptor beta chains sequenced from a single sample in a study of PD-L1 blockade in urothelial cancer. Here immunoSEQ multiplex PCR was the method, and the copy in TCRdb shows in-frame clones only, minus some. The sample contains some 100,000 clones, roughly nine tenths of which appear only once. Specimen: PBMCs, collected around atezolizumab (anti-PD-L1) treatment. All receptors derive from a woman over 75 with urothelial cancer.

The chain recombines TRBV5-4 with TRBJ1-1, with D possibly matching TRBD1 (5 bases). V was clipped by 0 bases and J by 3 bases, with 15 bases between them. Looked up from germline, CDR1 is SGHNT and CDR2 is YYREEE (reference sequence). This CDR3 contains 16 residues. CDR3 sequence: CASSLAGRGTHTEAFF. In nucleotides, the CDR3 is TGTGCCAGCAGCTTGGCGGGACGGGGGACTCACACTGAAGCTTTCTTT.

The gene calls are TRBV27 and TRBJ2-1; TRBD2 agrees at 7 bases. Germline V lookup: CDR1 MNHEY, CDR2 SMNVEV (reference sequence). Trimming at V came to 7 bases and at J to 0 bases, leaving 12 bases not matched to a gene. The CDR3 length is 17 residues. CDR3: CASTLRGGSSSYNEQFF. CDR3 nucleotides: TGTGCCAGCACCCTTAGGGGAGGGTCAAGCTCCTACAATGAGCAGTTCTTC.

The chain uses TRBV7-9 and TRBJ1-2; 8 nucleotides line up with TRBD1. This CDR3 is built from 14 residues. Per germline, CDR1 SEHNR and CDR2 FQNEAQ (reference sequence). With V trimmed by 5 bases and J by 4 bases, 6 bases remained unmatched. This chain's CDR3 is CASSPGQGRYGYTF. The CDR3 DNA sequence: TGTGCCAGCAGCCCCGGACAGGGACGCTATGGCTACACCTTC.

This clone was seen a handful of times. V and J are TRBV5-4 and TRBJ2-7; D perhaps matches TRBD1 (6 bases). V was shortened by 0 bases and J by 0 bases, with 10 bases between the two germline ends. CDR3 length: 15 amino acids. Germline V gives CDR1 SGHNT, CDR2 YYREEE (reference sequence). CDR3 DNA: TGTGCCAGCAGCTTGGGGAACAGGGTCTCCTACGAGCAGTACTTC. It specifies CASSLGNRVSYEQYF.

The sample holds one count of this clone. The V and J genes are TRBV29-1 and TRBJ1-1; D is ambiguous. Germline CDR1 SQVTM, CDR2 ANQGSEA. V lost 1 base, J lost 6 bases, and 12 bases lay in between. The CDR3 has 13 residues. CDR3 coding DNA: TGCAGCGTTGAAGGGTTCGGTAGCGCTGAAGCTTTCTTT. It yields the protein CSVEGFGSAEAFF.

A few counts support this clone. The chain has TRBV6-5 and TRBJ1-1; tentative D call: TRBD1 (5 bases). The CDR3 has 13 residues. Looked up from germline, CDR1 is MNHEY and CDR2 is SVGAGI. Trimming stripped 6 bases from V and 5 bases from J, with 13 bases between. The CDR3, as DNA: TGTGCCAGCAGCCACCCAGGGACTACTGAAGCTTTCTTT. This sequence encodes CASSHPGTTEAFF.

V gene TRBV30 combines with J gene TRBJ2-7; TRBD2 matches 10 bases. Germline values: CDR1 GTSNPN, CDR2 SVGIG (reference sequence). V trimming: 4 bases; J trimming: 6 bases; junction bases outside the gene matches: 9. The CDR3 contains 14 residues. Here the CDR3 reads CAWTQGLALGEQYF. The CDR3 bases are TGTGCCTGGACCCAGGGACTAGCGCTGGGCGAGCAGTACTTC.

The chain is built from TRBV10-3 and TRBJ2-1; D is perhaps TRBD1 (6 bases). Trimming stripped 7 bases from V and 1 base from J, with 14 bases between. The CDR3 is 15 amino acids. Germline CDR1 ENHRY, CDR2 SYGVKD. The CDR3 is CAIMSAGASYNEQFF. The CDR3 DNA sequence: TGTGCCATCATGAGCGCAGGGGCTTCCTACAATGAGCAGTTCTTC.

This clone was observed a few times. The chain is built from TRBV25-1 and TRBJ2-1; 8 bases are a match to TRBD1. V dropped 6 bases and J dropped 3; count of bases not matched to a gene: 13. The CDR3 extends over 17 amino acids. Germline V lookup: CDR1 MGHDK, CDR2 SYGVNS. The CDR3 DNA is TGTGCCAGCAGACCTCCCGCTGGACAGGGTCTCTACAATGAGCAGTTCTTC. Amino acids: CASRPPAGQGLYNEQFF.

J is TRBJ2-2 and V is TRBV28; tentative D call: TRBD2 (5 bases). This CDR3 comprises 11 residues. The germline V gene encodes CDR1 MDHEN and CDR2 SYDVKM. Between the trimmed V and J ends, which lost 5 bases and 14 bases, there was a span of 12 bases. CDR3 nucleotide sequence: TGTGCCAGCAGTGACTACCCGGCACTGTTTTTT. It translates to CASSDYPALFF.

The genes are TRBV7-9 and TRBJ2-1; weak D call: TRBD2 (5 bases). V lost 5 bases and J lost 8, with 16 bases in between. This CDR3 is 14 amino acids long. CDR1 is SEHNR, CDR2 FQNEAQ, per germline (reference sequence). The CDR3, as DNA: TGTGCCAGCAGCGCCGGACTGGAGGTGGATGAGCAGTTCTTC. Its translation: CASSAGLEVDEQFF. The variable domain in full, with the rest retrieved from reference TRBV7-9 and TRBJ2-1, is DTGVSQNPRHKITKRGQNVTFRCDPISEHNRLYWYRQTLGQGPEFLTYFQNEAQLEKSRLLSDRFSAERPKGSFSTLEIQRTEQGDSAMYLCASSAGLEVDEQFFGPGTRLTVL.

This clone was picked up a small number of times. V gene TRBV11-3 combines with J gene TRBJ2-1; D not resolved. Trimming removed 6 bases from V and 8 bases from J, with 11 bases in between. The V gene's germline CDR1 is SGHNT and CDR2 YENEEA. This CDR3 contains 12 residues. Written as DNA, the CDR3 is TGTGCCAGCAGTCAAGTAGCAGATGAGCAGTTCTTC. It translates to CASSQVADEQFF.

This chain links TRBV5-1 with TRBJ2-3; 10 positions match TRBD2. The CDR3 loop spans 16 amino acids. Germline V gene data show CDR1 as SGHRS and CDR2 as YFSETQ. Trimming at V came to 0 bases and at J to 4 bases, leaving 5 bases not matched to a gene. CDR3 sequence: CASSLGLAGDADTQYF. The CDR3 bases are TGCGCCAGCAGCTTGGGGCTAGCGGGAGATGCAGATACGCAGTATTTT.

The chain joins TRBV28 to TRBJ2-2; D uncertain. V shed 6 bases and J shed 5 bases, with 10 bases lying between them. The CDR3 consists of 13 residues. Germline lookup yields CDR1 MDHEN and CDR2 SYDVKM. The chain's CDR3 is CASSLLNTGELFF. The CDR3 nucleotides are TGTGCCAGCAGCCTATTAAATACCGGGGAGCTGTTTTTT.

V gene TRBV9 combines with J gene TRBJ2-1; TRBD2 agrees at 12 bases. The germline gives CDR1 SGDLS, CDR2 YYNGEE. This CDR3 has 17 amino acids. V was clipped by 3 bases and J by 8 bases; unmatched bases: 12. The CDR3 DNA is TGTGCCAGCAGCGCGGGTCGACTAGCGGGAGATTTCGATGAGCAGTTCTTC. This codes for CASSAGRLAGDFDEQFF.

V is TRBV7-3 and J is TRBJ1-2, with 9 bases matching TRBD1. Germline V gene data show CDR1 as SGHTA and CDR2 as FQGTGA. This CDR3 is built from 14 residues. V lost 5 bases to trimming and J lost 8 bases; unmatched junction nucleotides: 9. In nucleotides, the CDR3 is TGTGCCAGCAGCCCAGGGGGGACAGGGAAAGGCTACACCTTC. This codes for CASSPGGTGKGYTF.

The V and J genes are TRBV27 and TRBJ2-2; 8 nucleotides agree with TRBD1. The germline V gene encodes CDR1 MNHEY and CDR2 SMNVEV (reference sequence). J gave up 4 bases and V 6 bases, and 16 bases lay outside the gene matches. This CDR3 is built from 18 residues. The DNA for the CDR3 is TGTGCCAGCAGCATTCGGAGACAGGGGTGGTTTGGCACCGGGGAGCTGTTTTTT. Translation: CASSIRRQGWFGTGELFF.

V is TRBV19 and J is TRBJ1-5; 7 positions agree with TRBD1. Germline lookup yields CDR1 LNHDA and CDR2 SQIVND (reference sequence). V lost 6 bases and J lost 4; bases outside the gene matches: 12. CDR3 size: 16 residues. CDR3 amino acids: CASRQIRGQLNQPQHF. The DNA of the CDR3 is TGTGCCAGTAGACAGATACGGGGACAGCTTAATCAGCCCCAGCATTTT.

The chain recombines TRBV5-1 with TRBJ1-4; 9 positions match TRBD1. The CDR3 covers 16 residues. V lost 4 bases and J lost 3; bases outside the gene matches: 7. The germline gives CDR1 SGHRS, CDR2 YFSETQ. CDR3 nucleotides: TGCGCCAGCAGCCCGGGGACAGGGATAGCTAATGAAAAACTGTTTTTT. This sequence encodes CASSPGTGIANEKLFF.

The chain has TRBV18 and TRBJ1-5; D perhaps matches TRBD1 (6 bases). The V and J ends lost 2 bases and 4 bases respectively, with 12 bases between them. CDR3 length equals 15 residues. Germline CDR1 and CDR2: KGHSH and LQKENI. CDR3 residues: CASSPEPQGNQPQHF. CDR3 DNA: TGTGCCAGCTCACCAGAGCCACAGGGTAATCAGCCCCAGCATTTT.

The chain recombines TRBV5-4 with TRBJ1-1, with D possibly TRBD1 on 6 matching bases. Germline loops: CDR1 SGHNT, CDR2 YYREEE (reference sequence). Deletions cut 4 bases from V and 5 bases from J, with 21 bases between. This CDR3 is 16 amino acids long. CDR3 DNA sequence: TGTGCCAGCAGCGGGGGGGCGCATCGGTCAGGGACTGAAGCTTTCTTT. Translating it yields CASSGGAHRSGTEAFF.

A few counts support this clone. The chain employs TRBV19 and TRBJ2-3; TRBD2 is a possible D gene (6 bases). V was clipped by 6 bases and J by 0 bases, with 25 bases between them. Germline V gene sequence: CDR1 LNHDA, CDR2 SQIVND (reference sequence). The CDR3 is made up of 19 amino acids. CDR3 DNA sequence: TGTGCCAGTAGGAGGAGGGCAGGTTCATTTACCACTAGCACAGATACGCAGTATTTT. This codes for CASRRRAGSFTTSTDTQYF.

The chain is built from TRBV5-1 and TRBJ2-2; 8 nucleotides match TRBD2. The CDR3 extends over 14 amino acids. CDR1 is SGHRS, CDR2 YFSETQ, per germline. The ends lost 5 bases at V and 7 bases at J; junction bases unmatched: 7. The CDR3 spells CASRDQRELGELFF. The CDR3, as DNA: TGCGCCAGCAGAGACCAGCGGGAGCTCGGGGAGCTGTTTTTT.

In nucleotides, the CDR3 is TGTGCCAGCAGCCAAGATCACAGCTCTGGAAACACCATATATTTT. Residues: CASSQDHSSGNTIYF. The chain couples TRBV4-2 to TRBJ1-3; no definite D call. Germline values: CDR1 LGHNA, CDR2 YNFKEQ. V was clipped by 0 bases and J by 0 bases, with 6 bases between them. This CDR3 is built from 15 residues.

This chain links TRBV7-6 with TRBJ2-1; TRBD1 agrees at 8 bases. CDR1 is SGHVS, CDR2 FNYEAQ, per germline. This CDR3 is 21 amino acids long. V was pared by 4 bases and J by 8 bases, with 28 bases of the junction left unmatched. The CDR3 DNA reads TGTGCCAGCAGCTCAAAATCTTATCCGGGACAGGTCTTAGGGTTCGACGATGAGCAGTTCTTC. Translation: CASSSKSYPGQVLGFDDEQFF.

The chain carries TRBV2 and TRBJ1-1; no firm D call. Germline V gene lookup returns CDR1 SNHLY and CDR2 FYNNEI. V gave up 0 bases and J gave up 1 base, with 12 bases separating them. The CDR3 is 16 residues long. As DNA, the CDR3 is TGTGCCAGCAGTGAAGCCCACAGAAATCGGAACACTGAAGCTTTCTTT. It yields the protein CASSEAHRNRNTEAFF.

The chain employs TRBV9 and TRBJ2-2; 7 positions agree with TRBD1. There are 14 residues in the CDR3. Germline CDR1 SGDLS, CDR2 YYNGEE. V was pared by 3 bases and J by 4 bases, with 3 bases of the junction left unmatched. CDR3 sequence reads: CASSGQGSTGELFF. CDR3 DNA sequence: TGTGCCAGCAGCGGACAGGGTAGCACCGGGGAGCTGTTTTTT.